The T cell receptor (beta chain) under discussion was sequenced for a study of blood T cell repertoires in COVID-19. Study details: The samples span acute and convalescent COVID-19 from the United States, Italy and Spain. PBMCs, B-cell-depleted T cells, or T cells provided the cDNA or gDNA that made up the material.

This CDR3 is built from 14 residues. Germline V gene data show CDR1 as SGHTA and CDR2 as FQGNSA. Trimming removed 5 bases at V and 5 bases at J, with 13 bases between. Original data processing: Amplification from reference gene primers served as the basis for estimated nucleated cell counts. Profiled with immunoSEQ multiplex PCR; TCRdb holds only in-frame clones, not every one. V and J calls and clone size follow that table, whereas D and trimming were derived from the DNA. The sample yields roughly 250,000 clones, approximately 90% seen once. This clone was counted a single time. This receptor was identified in a woman aged 40 to 55 who had recovered from COVID-19. The rearrangement joins TRBV7-2 to TRBJ1-3, with D unclear. Sequencing used peripheral blood. DNA for the CDR3: TGTGCCAGCAGCCTATCCGGCGGGAGAAACACCATATATTTT. Translation: CASSLSGGRNTIYF. The full variable domain, completed using reference TRBV7-2 and TRBJ1-3, is GAGVSQSPSNKVTEKGKDVELRCDPISGHTALYWYRQSLGQGLEFLIYFQGNSAPDKSGLPSDRFSAERTGGSVSTLTIQRTQQEDSAVYLCASSLSGGRNTIYFGEGSWLTVV.